This T cell receptor (beta chain) was sequenced in a study of blood T cell repertoires in COVID-19. Whole-study context: There were acute and convalescent COVID-19 samples, and they came from the United States, Italy and Spain.

Germline CDR1 is SGDLS and CDR2 is YYNGEE. V was pared by 3 bases and J by 7 bases, with 7 bases of the junction left unmatched. The CDR3 is 15 residues long. As originally analysed: Amplification with reference gene primers provided the estimates of nucleated cell counts. Measured with immunoSEQ multiplex PCR; TCRdb has only the in-frame clones, and not every one. From that table come the V and J calls and clone size; the DNA was used to work out D and trimming. This repertoire shows approximately 300,000 clones, around 87% found once; its top ten account for approximately 5.3%. Symptom resolution, clearance, or two negative PCRs marked the recovered donors of Cohort 3.

The sequence was collected from a woman under 40 who had recovered from COVID-19. Sequencing used PBMCs or T cells enriched from blood (not recorded which). The chain is built from TRBV9 and TRBJ1-4, with TRBD1 matching 9 bases. The CDR3 protein is CASSGTGGHSEKLFF. The CDR3 DNA reads TGTGCCAGCAGCGGAACAGGGGGCCACAGTGAAAAACTGTTTTTT.